Shown below are 16 T cell receptor beta chains from a single sample sequenced in a study of a mutant IDH1 vaccine in newly diagnosed glioma. Time point described: week 47, end of study. Vaccination comprised doses that each held 300 ug of mutant IDH1 20-mer peptide, plus topical imiquimod. The antigens for these receptors are not known. Some clones are missing from TCRdb's copy, which holds only in-frame ones; the method was immunoSEQ multiplex PCR. The data hold approximately 100,000 clones, with roughly 86% observed a single time. Material: PBMCs, obtained from a glioma patient whose treatment included an IDH1 peptide vaccine. The receptors originated from a woman aged 50 to 65 with glioma.

The chain couples TRBV2 to TRBJ2-3; D is uncertain. V was clipped by 6 bases and J by 4 bases, with 14 bases between them. The germline V gene encodes CDR1 SNHLY and CDR2 FYNNEI. This CDR3 contains 14 residues. CDR3 coding DNA: TGTGCCAGCAGGGGTCCGGGTAGTTCAGATACGCAGTATTTT. Translated, it gives CASRGPGSSDTQYF.

V is TRBV7-6 and J is TRBJ2-1; D is unresolved. CDR1 is SGHVS, CDR2 FNYEAQ, per germline. Trimming took off 1 base at V and 0 bases at J, with 10 bases between the two ends. The CDR3 loop spans 16 amino acids. CDR3 nucleotides: TGTGCCAGCAGCTTAGGCGGCCAGCGCTCCTACAATGAGCAGTTCTTC. It encodes CASSLGGQRSYNEQFF.

The chain links TRBV14 to TRBJ2-1; 8 bases map to TRBD1. The CDR3 extends over 14 amino acids. The trim removed 6 bases at V and 5 bases at J, leaving 6 bases unmatched. Germline CDR1 reads SGHDN; CDR2 reads FVKESK. As DNA, the CDR3 is TGTGCCAGCAGAAGGGACAGGAGGAACAATGAGCAGTTCTTC. As protein: CASRRDRRNNEQFF.

The chain employs TRBV19 and TRBJ2-3, with 7 bases lining up with TRBD1. The CDR3 has 14 residues. The V and J ends lost 4 bases and 5 bases, in that order; junction bases with no gene match: 6. CDR1 is LNHDA and CDR2 is SQIVND in the germline V gene (reference sequence). The DNA for the CDR3 is TGTGCCAGTAGTAGGGGTCCAGGGGGAGATACGCAGTATTTT. Protein sequence: CASSRGPGGDTQYF. Full variable domain (missing parts from reference TRBV19 and TRBJ2-3): DGGITQSPKYLFRKEGQNVTLSCEQNLNHDAMYWYRQDPGQGLRLIYYSQIVNDFQKGDIAEGYSVSREKKESFPLTVTSAQKNPTAFYLCASSRGPGGDTQYFGPGTRLTVL.

The chain has TRBV11-1 and TRBJ2-5; 14 bases fit TRBD2. The end of the DNA fits TRBJ2-7 better, so the J call may be wrong. CDR1 SGHAT and CDR2 FQDESV come from the germline V gene (reference sequence). The CDR3 totals 17 residues. The CDR3 reads CASSSAGTSGSFYEQYF. CDR3 bases: TGTGCCAGCAGCTCCGCCGGGACTAGCGGGAGTTTCTACGAGCAGTACTTC.

This chain joins TRBV6-5 and TRBJ2-2; D unclear. V was pared by 1 base and J by 3 bases, with 3 bases between. This CDR3 spans 13 amino acids. CDR1 and CDR2 from the germline V gene are MNHEY and SVGAGI. CDR3 loop: CASSYFHTGELFF. CDR3 nucleotides: TGTGCCAGCAGTTACTTCCACACCGGGGAGCTGTTTTTT.

The V call is TRBV5-8, the J call TRBJ2-3, with D possibly being TRBD2 (5 bases). The CDR3 consists of 15 residues. Trimming stripped 2 bases from V and 1 base from J, with 11 bases between. The germline V gene encodes CDR1 SGHTS and CDR2 YDEGEE. The CDR3 sequence: CASSFGELRTDTQYF. The DNA for the CDR3 is TGTGCCAGCAGCTTCGGGGAGCTTCGCACAGATACGCAGTATTTT.

This chain joins TRBV28 and TRBJ1-6; 7 bases fit TRBD1. Trimming removed 6 bases from V and 6 bases from J; junction bases left unmatched: 8. CDR1 and CDR2 (germline): MDHEN, SYDVKM. This CDR3 comprises 15 residues. This chain's CDR3 is CASRVPGGRNSPLHF. In DNA form, the CDR3 reads TGTGCCAGCAGGGTCCCAGGGGGACGTAATTCACCCCTCCACTTT. The whole variable domain, filled in from reference TRBV28 and TRBJ1-6, reads DVKVTQSSRYLVKRTGEKVFLECVQDMDHENMFWYRQDPGLGLRLIYFSYDVKMKEKGDIPEGYSVSREKKERFSLILESASTNQTSMYLCASRVPGGRNSPLHFGNGTRLTVT.

Concerning this clone itself: A junction boundary mismatches the germline segment, possibly from a read error. The chain carries TRBV7-7 and TRBJ2-2; no clear D. Germline V gene lookup returns CDR1 SSHAT and CDR2 FNYEAQ (reference sequence). The CDR3 spans 14 residues. CDR3 protein: CASSPLRYTGELFF. The CDR3, as DNA: TGTGCTAGCAGCCCGCTAAGGTACACCGGGGAGCTGTTTTTT.

With regard to this clone: At the DNA level, this CDR3 is encoded by other sequences in the same sample as well. This chain connects TRBV13 to TRBJ1-5; D gene uncertain. The V gene lost 6 bases and the J gene lost 4 bases, with 7 bases spanning the gap. The CDR3 covers 12 residues. CDR1 PRHDT and CDR2 FYEKMQ come from the germline V gene (reference sequence). The chain's CDR3 is CASRVGNQPQHF. The CDR3 nucleotides are TGTGCCAGCAGGGTGGGGAATCAGCCCCAGCATTTT.

This clone appeared once. CDR3 region: CASSAGTENSNQPQHF. As DNA, the CDR3 is TGTGCCAGCAGTGCCGGGACAGAAAATAGCAATCAGCCCCAGCATTTT. The J gene is TRBJ1-5, the V gene TRBV28; the match to TRBD1 covers 7 bases. In germline, CDR1 is MDHEN, CDR2 SYDVKM. Trimming removed 5 bases from V and 0 bases from J; junction bases left unmatched: 7. CDR3 length equals 16 residues.

The CDR3 DNA sequence: TGTGCCAGCAGCGCACGGGGACAGGGGACAGATACGCAGTATTTT. It is translated as CASSARGQGTDTQYF. The chain combines TRBV9 with TRBJ2-3; 10 bases agree with TRBD1. Looked up from germline, CDR1 is SGDLS and CDR2 is YYNGEE. This CDR3 region has 15 residues. J gave up 3 bases and V 3 bases, and 4 bases lay outside the gene matches. Variable domain in full (rest from reference TRBV9 and TRBJ2-3): DSGVTQTPKHLITATGQRVTLRCSPRSGDLSVYWYQQSLDQGLQFLIQYYNGEERAKGNILERFSAQQFPDLHSELNLSSLELGDSALYFCASSARGQGTDTQYFGPGTRLTVL.

This chain uses TRBV2 with TRBJ2-5; D is ambiguous. Germline loops: CDR1 SNHLY, CDR2 FYNNEI. Trimming removed 10 bases from V and 1 base from J, with 10 bases in between. The CDR3 has 12 amino acids. CDR3 in amino acids: CAIRGTQETQYF. Written as DNA, the CDR3 is TGTGCCATACGCGGTACCCAAGAGACCCAGTACTTC.

The chain recombines TRBV6-6 with TRBJ1-1, with D maybe TRBD1 (5 bases). Germline lookup yields CDR1 MNHNY and CDR2 SVGAGI (reference sequence). The CDR3 is made up of 13 amino acids. V dropped 0 bases and J dropped 6 bases, with 8 bases sitting between them. The CDR3 region has the DNA TGTGCCAGCAGTTACTCGGGGGGGGCTGAAGCTTTCTTT. Translating gives CASSYSGGAEAFF.

In its sample, this clone was seen once. This rearrangement joins TRBV7-9 to TRBJ2-5, with 10 bases matching TRBD1. V was pared by 5 bases and J by 5 bases, with 5 bases of the junction left unmatched. Germline CDR1 is SEHNR and CDR2 is FQNEAQ (reference sequence). The CDR3 has 14 amino acids. This CDR3 is CASSLGQGMETQYF. CDR3 DNA: TGTGCCAGCAGCCTGGGACAGGGGATGGAGACCCAGTACTTC.

The rearrangement uses TRBV6-5 and TRBJ1-2; no clear D. V lost 6 bases and J 2 bases, leaving 7 bases between the germline ends. CDR1 and CDR2 from the germline V gene are MNHEY and SVGAGI. The CDR3 contains 12 residues. The CDR3 DNA reads TGTGCCAGCAGCCTCGACAACTATGGCTACACCTTC. The encoded protein is CASSLDNYGYTF.